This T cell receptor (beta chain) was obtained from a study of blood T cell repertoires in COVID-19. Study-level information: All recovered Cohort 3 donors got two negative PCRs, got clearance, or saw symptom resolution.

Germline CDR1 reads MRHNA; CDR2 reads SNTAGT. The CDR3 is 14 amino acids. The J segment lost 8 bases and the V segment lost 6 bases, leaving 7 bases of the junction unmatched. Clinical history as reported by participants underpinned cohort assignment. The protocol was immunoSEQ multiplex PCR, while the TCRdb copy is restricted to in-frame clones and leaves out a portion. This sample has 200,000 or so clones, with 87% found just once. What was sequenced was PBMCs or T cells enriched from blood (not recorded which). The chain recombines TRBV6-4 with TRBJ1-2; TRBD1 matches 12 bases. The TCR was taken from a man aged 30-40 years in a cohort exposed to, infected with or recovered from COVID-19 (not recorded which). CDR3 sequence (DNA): TGTGCCAGCAGCACGAGGGACAGGGGGCTCGGCTACACCTTC. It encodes CASSTRDRGLGYTF.